The 32 T cell receptor beta chains below all came from one sample that was sequenced in a study of vaccination effects on CD4 cells after COVID-19. No antigen has been assigned to these receptors. Data came from immunoSEQ multiplex PCR; TCRdb stores just in-frame clones and leaves some out. The repertoire has about 14,000 clones, approximately 68% of them found once; the top ten carry approximately 8.9%. After expansion with viral peptide pools in the ViraFEST assay, antigen-specific CD4+ T cells were sequenced. Isolation of CD4+ T cells took place after less than 12 days of culture. Participants completed two doses of the BNT162b2 or mRNA-1273 vaccine. The sequences come from CD4+ T cells from PBMCs cultured with SARS-CoV-2 spike peptides, collected after COVID-19 vaccination. The receptors here all came from a human donor who received a COVID-19 vaccine.

This clone was seen more than once but under ten times. The chain links TRBV6-6 to TRBJ1-1; D unresolved. Deletions cut 2 bases from V and 10 bases from J, with 14 bases between. This CDR3 spans 13 amino acids. The germline CDR1 and CDR2 sequences are MNHNY and SVGAGI (reference sequence). CDR3 residues: CASSYAVSGGAFF. CDR3 coding DNA: TGTGCCAGCAGTTACGCGGTTTCTGGAGGAGCTTTCTTT.

V is TRBV14 and J is TRBJ2-3; D is ambiguous. CDR3 length: 11 residues. Germline values: CDR1 SGHDN, CDR2 FVKESK. V lost 4 bases and J lost 3, with 2 bases in between. In DNA, the CDR3 is TGTGCCAGCAGCCGGACAGATACGCAGTATTTT. It translates to CASSRTDTQYF.

The chain has TRBV4-3 and TRBJ1-5; a possible D gene is TRBD1 (6 bases). CDR3 length equals 15 residues. Trimming left V 3 bases short and J 2 bases short, with 11 bases between. Germline CDR1 LGHNA, CDR2 YSLEER. The CDR3 region is CASSQGRGGNQPQHF. The CDR3 DNA sequence: TGCGCCAGCAGCCAGGGCAGGGGAGGCAATCAGCCCCAGCATTTT.

This chain links TRBV19 with TRBJ1-1; a possible D gene is TRBD1 (6 bases). Germline V gene data show CDR1 as LNHDA and CDR2 as SQIVND (reference sequence). The V end was cut by 4 bases, the J end by 4 bases, with 10 bases between. CDR3 length equals 13 residues. The CDR3 protein is CASSKGGGTEAFF. The CDR3 bases are TGTGCCAGTAGTAAAGGAGGGGGCACTGAAGCTTTCTTT.

J is TRBJ1-2 and V is TRBV2; D is ambiguous. Trimming shortened V by 2 bases and J by 1 base, and 5 bases separated the two germline ends. Germline values: CDR1 SNHLY, CDR2 FYNNEI. The CDR3 consists of 13 residues. CDR3: CASSERRNYGYTF. CDR3 DNA sequence: TGTGCCAGCAGTGAAAGGCGTAACTATGGCTACACCTTC.

The chain links TRBV5-8 to TRBJ1-2; possibly TRBD1 for D (6 bases). From germline, CDR1 is SGHTS and CDR2 YDEGEE. The CDR3 spans 13 residues. Trimming shortened V by 2 bases and J by 6 bases, and 11 bases separated the two germline ends. The CDR3: CASSFRDMDGYTF. The CDR3 bases are TGTGCCAGCAGCTTCCGGGACATGGATGGCTACACCTTC.

This clone has a single count. This chain links TRBV5-8 with TRBJ2-2; D may be TRBD1 or TRBD2 (6 bases each). The CDR3 is 17 amino acids. Trimming stripped 1 base from V and 3 bases from J, with 16 bases between. The V gene's germline CDR1 is SGHTS and CDR2 YDEGEE. CDR3 DNA sequence: TGTGCCAGCAGCTTGTGGGGGGCAATGAGTTACACCGGGGAGCTGTTTTTT. It is translated as CASSLWGAMSYTGELFF.

The chain couples TRBV28 to TRBJ1-5, with D possibly TRBD1 on 5 matching bases. V was pared by 3 bases and J by 5 bases, with 11 bases between. The germline gives CDR1 MDHEN, CDR2 SYDVKM. CDR3 length: 14 amino acids. CDR3 nucleotide sequence: TGTGCCAGCAGTTTGAGGGACCGCTATCAGCCCCAGCATTTT. Amino acid sequence: CASSLRDRYQPQHF. The full variable domain, rest sourced from reference TRBV28 and TRBJ1-5, is DVKVTQSSRYLVKRTGEKVFLECVQDMDHENMFWYRQDPGLGLRLIYFSYDVKMKEKGDIPEGYSVSREKKERFSLILESASTNQTSMYLCASSLRDRYQPQHFGDGTRLSIL.

This clone is termed medium-sized (0.01 to 0.1%). The rearrangement joins TRBV30 to TRBJ1-5; D possibly corresponds to TRBD1 (5 bases). CDR1 and CDR2 (germline): GTSNPN, SVGIG (reference sequence). Trimming took 3 bases from V and 2 from J, leaving 23 bases between them. The CDR3 totals 18 residues. The CDR3 DNA sequence: TGTGCCTGGAGCGGGGAAGCGGGCTCCGGAGGGGGCAATCAGCCCCAGCATTTT. Translation gives CAWSGEAGSGGGNQPQHF.

The J gene is TRBJ2-2, the V gene TRBV27; a weak D match, TRBD1 (6 bases). CDR3 length equals 17 residues. With 2 bases removed from V and 8 bases from J, the gap between germline ends came to 21 bases. Germline assignment: CDR1 MNHEY and CDR2 SMNVEV (reference sequence). CDR3 sequence (DNA): TGTGCCAGCAGTTTAGCGGTACAGGGATACTATTTGGGGGAGCTGTTTTTT. Residues: CASSLAVQGYYLGELFF.

By share, this clone ranks as medium-sized (0.01 to 0.1%). CDR3 sequence: CASSYGQGRTEAFF. CDR3 nucleotides: TGTGCCAGCAGCTACGGACAGGGTCGCACTGAAGCTTTCTTT. V is TRBV3-1 (or the pseudogene TRBV3-2) and J is TRBJ1-1, with 8 bases matching TRBD1. CDR1 and CDR2 from the germline V gene are LGHDT and YNNKEL (reference sequence). The CDR3 contains 14 residues. Trimming at V came to 5 bases and at J to 4 bases, leaving 6 bases not matched to a gene.

In nucleotides, the CDR3 is TGTGCCAGCAGCCAAGATTCCTTTACCTACGAGCAGTACTTC. Protein sequence: CASSQDSFTYEQYF. The J gene is TRBJ2-7, the V gene TRBV3-1 (or the pseudogene TRBV3-2); D ambiguous. Trimming removed 0 bases at V and 2 bases at J, with 8 bases between. Per germline, CDR1 LGHDT and CDR2 YNNKEL (reference sequence). The CDR3 runs to 14 residues.

V and J are TRBV6-6 and TRBJ2-7; TRBD1 aligns across 9 bases. The CDR3 loop spans 16 amino acids. V shed 2 bases and J 2 bases; nucleotides not matched to a gene: 7. Germline V CDR1 and CDR2: MNHNY, SVGAGI (reference sequence). The CDR3 bases are TGTGCCAGCAGTTACCCCGGGACAGGGACGACCTACGAGCAGTACTTC. This sequence encodes CASSYPGTGTTYEQYF.

V and J are TRBV2 and TRBJ2-3, with 9 bases aligning to TRBD2. The CDR3 sequence is 14 residues long. The J segment lost 3 bases and the V segment lost 5 bases, leaving 3 bases of the junction unmatched. Germline V lookup: CDR1 SNHLY, CDR2 FYNNEI. The CDR3 DNA reads TGTGCCAGCAGTCGGCTAGCGGGGACAGATACGCAGTATTTT. Its protein is CASSRLAGTDTQYF. Full variable domain (rest looked up from reference TRBV2 and TRBJ2-3): EPEVTQTPSHQVTQMGQEVILRCVPISNHLYFYWYRQILGQKVEFLVSFYNNEISEKSEIFDDQFSVERPDGSNFTLKIRSTKLEDSAMYFCASSRLAGTDTQYFGPGTRLTVL.

This clone has a handful of counts. The rearrangement links TRBV5-6 to TRBJ1-2; D may be TRBD1 (5 bases). The CDR3 is 17 residues long. V was pared by 2 bases and J by 0 bases, with 17 bases between. Per germline, CDR1 SGHDT and CDR2 YYEEEE. This chain's CDR3 is CASSFKRGAVANYGYTF. CDR3 sequence (DNA): TGTGCCAGCAGCTTTAAGCGCGGGGCAGTAGCTAACTATGGCTACACCTTC.

Comments on this clone: Its ends do not fully match the called genes, so a read error is possible. The chain is built from TRBV5-1 and TRBJ2-1; D gene ambiguous. CDR3 length: 13 amino acids. Germline lookup yields CDR1 SGHRS and CDR2 YFSETQ. In DNA, the CDR3 is TGCGCCGGCAGCTTGGACCCCTCGAATGAGCAGTTCTTC. Encoded protein: CAGSLDPSNEQFF. Variable domain in full (rest from reference TRBV5-1 and TRBJ2-1): KAGVTQTPRYLIKTRGQQVTLSCSPISGHRSVSWYQQTPGQGLQFLFEYFSETQRNKGNFPGRFSGRQFSNSRSEMNVSTLELGDSALYLCAGSLDPSNEQFFGPGTRLTVL.

This chain uses TRBV9 with TRBJ2-1, with D unresolved. V lost 3 bases to trimming and J lost 4 bases, with 14 bases between them. This CDR3 contains 15 residues. Germline assignment: CDR1 SGDLS and CDR2 YYNGEE. The CDR3 bases are TGTGCCAGCAGCGGGGGTACTCAGTCATACAATGAGCAGTTCTTC. Amino acid sequence: CASSGGTQSYNEQFF. The full variable domain, its missing parts supplied by reference TRBV9 and TRBJ2-1, is DSGVTQTPKHLITATGQRVTLRCSPRSGDLSVYWYQQSLDQGLQFLIQYYNGEERAKGNILERFSAQQFPDLHSELNLSSLELGDSALYFCASSGGTQSYNEQFFGPGTRLTVL.

The chain has TRBV7-9 and TRBJ2-5; 7 nucleotides agree with TRBD1. This CDR3 is 13 amino acids long. From germline, CDR1 is SEHNR and CDR2 FQNEAQ (reference sequence). J lost 2 bases, V lost 5 bases, and 2 bases had no gene match. Here the CDR3 DNA reads TGTGCCAGCAGCACGGGACAGCAAGAGACCCAGTACTTC. It codes for CASSTGQQETQYF.

There are a few counts of this clone. This chain links TRBV7-2 with TRBJ2-7, with D maybe TRBD2 (5 bases). V lost 1 base to trimming and J lost 6 bases, with 16 bases between them. CDR1 SGHTA and CDR2 FQGNSA come from the germline V gene. This CDR3 region has 15 residues. CDR3 in amino acids: CASSLVFLSGGEQYF. The CDR3 region has the DNA TGTGCCAGCAGCTTAGTCTTTCTGTCCGGAGGCGAGCAGTACTTC.

The chain links TRBV29-1 to TRBJ2-1; no clear D gene. The length of the CDR3 is 11 residues. Germline assignment: CDR1 SQVTM and CDR2 ANQGSEA. Between the trimmed V and J ends, which lost 7 bases and 6 bases, there was a span of 10 bases. The CDR3, as DNA: TGCAGCGGGGCACGAGGCAATGAGCAGTTCTTC. Translated, it gives CSGARGNEQFF.

The chain joins TRBV19 to TRBJ2-4; D uncertain. Germline V gene sequence: CDR1 LNHDA, CDR2 SQIVND (reference sequence). V was trimmed by 0 bases and J by 0 bases, leaving 12 bases between them. This CDR3 has 17 amino acids. The CDR3 nucleotides read TGTGCCAGTAGTATAGATCGGCCAGGCTTAGCCAAAAACATTCAGTACTTC. Translating it yields CASSIDRPGLAKNIQYF.

The chain couples TRBV19 to TRBJ1-1; D is perhaps TRBD1 (5 bases). V lost 5 bases to trimming and J lost 4 bases, with 14 bases between them. The CDR3 covers 14 residues. Per germline, CDR1 LNHDA and CDR2 SQIVND (reference sequence). This CDR3 is CASSPGLSLTEAFF. CDR3 nucleotide sequence: TGTGCCAGTAGTCCAGGGCTATCGCTCACTGAAGCTTTCTTT. The variable domain in full, completed from reference TRBV19 and TRBJ1-1, reads DGGITQSPKYLFRKEGQNVTLSCEQNLNHDAMYWYRQDPGQGLRLIYYSQIVNDFQKGDIAEGYSVSREKKESFPLTVTSAQKNPTAFYLCASSPGLSLTEAFFGQGTRLTVV.

This chain joins TRBV19 and TRBJ1-2, with D hard to call. The CDR3 has 12 residues. V shed 5 bases and J shed 2 bases, with 6 bases lying between them. The germline V gene encodes CDR1 LNHDA and CDR2 SQIVND (reference sequence). The chain's CDR3 is CASSERNYGYTF. Written as DNA, the CDR3 is TGTGCCAGTAGTGAGCGGAACTATGGCTACACCTTC.

The rearrangement uses TRBV4-2 and TRBJ2-3; TRBD2 agrees at 12 bases. The trim removed 4 bases at V and 5 bases at J, leaving 16 bases unmatched. The CDR3 is 19 amino acids. Looked up from germline, CDR1 is LGHNA and CDR2 is YNFKEQ. The CDR3 sequence is CASSPRRASGGAVGDTQYF. CDR3 nucleotide sequence: TGTGCCAGCAGCCCCCGCAGGGCTAGCGGGGGGGCAGTAGGAGATACGCAGTATTTT.

The gene calls are TRBV25-1 and TRBJ1-3; D gene ambiguous. V lost 7 bases and J 4 bases, leaving 14 bases between the germline ends. The CDR3 runs 14 residues. The germline CDR1 and CDR2 sequences are MGHDK and SYGVNS. This chain's CDR3 is CASIGLLAGNTIYF. CDR3 coding DNA: TGTGCCAGCATCGGGCTTTTGGCCGGAAACACCATATATTTT.

The rearrangement links TRBV4-3 to TRBJ2-1; D is undetermined. Deletions cut 0 bases from V and 0 bases from J, with 6 bases between. Germline V lookup: CDR1 LGHNA, CDR2 YSLEER. This CDR3 is built from 15 residues. The CDR3 nucleotides are TGCGCCAGCAGCCAAGACAGGAGCTCCTACAATGAGCAGTTCTTC. Translating it yields CASSQDRSSYNEQFF.

The CDR3, as DNA: TGCGCCAGCAGAGGGAGAGCCTACGAGCAGTACTTC. Its protein is CASRGRAYEQYF. The J gene is TRBJ2-7, the V gene TRBV4-1; possible D gene TRBD2, 5 bases. The CDR3 sequence is 12 residues long. V lost 6 bases and J 2 bases, leaving 8 bases between the germline ends. Germline lookup yields CDR1 MGHRA and CDR2 YSYEKL.

The rearrangement uses TRBV2 and TRBJ1-1; the match to TRBD1 covers 7 bases. The length of the CDR3 is 14 residues. Germline lookup yields CDR1 SNHLY and CDR2 FYNNEI. With 6 bases clipped from V and 2 bases from J, the junction kept 6 bases outside the gene matches. The chain's CDR3 is CASSDRVSNTEAFF. In nucleotides, the CDR3 is TGTGCCAGCAGCGACAGGGTAAGCAACACTGAAGCTTTCTTT.

The rearrangement uses TRBV11-3 and TRBJ2-7, with D possibly being TRBD2 (6 bases). This CDR3 has 14 residues. The V and J ends lost 2 bases and 3 bases respectively, with 11 bases between them. Germline CDR1 and CDR2: SGHNT and YENEEA. CDR3 residues: CASSLSGVDYEQYF. DNA of the CDR3: TGTGCCAGCAGCTTATCGGGGGTCGACTACGAGCAGTACTTC.

The V and J genes are TRBV28 and TRBJ2-7; tentative D call: TRBD1 (6 bases). Trimming removed 4 bases at V and 0 bases at J, with 13 bases between. Germline V CDR1 and CDR2: MDHEN, SYDVKM. The CDR3 length is 15 residues. The CDR3 loop reads CASSWRRDISYEQYF. CDR3 DNA: TGTGCCAGCAGTTGGCGACGGGACATCTCCTACGAGCAGTACTTC.

This rearrangement joins TRBV2 to TRBJ1-6; possible D gene TRBD1, 6 bases. V lost 8 bases, J lost 7 bases, and 21 bases lay in between. Germline values: CDR1 SNHLY, CDR2 FYNNEI. This CDR3 comprises 16 residues. CDR3 DNA sequence: TGTGCCAGCGCTTCACCGGGGGGCACTCCAAATTCACCCCTCCACTTT. As protein: CASASPGGTPNSPLHF. Full variable domain (outside the CDR3, taken from reference TRBV2 and TRBJ1-6): EPEVTQTPSHQVTQMGQEVILRCVPISNHLYFYWYRQILGQKVEFLVSFYNNEISEKSEIFDDQFSVERPDGSNFTLKIRSTKLEDSAMYFCASASPGGTPNSPLHFGNGTRLTVT.

The chain uses TRBV20-1 and TRBJ2-5, with TRBD2 matching over 7 bases. CDR3 size: 12 residues. V shed 3 bases, J shed 7 bases, and the junction held 5 bases outside the gene matches. CDR1 is DFQATT and CDR2 is SNEGSKA in the germline V gene (reference sequence). CDR3 in DNA: TGCAGTGCTAGTTCTTCGGGGGGGACCCAGTACTTC. It yields the protein CSASSSGGTQYF.